This TCR beta chain was found in a study of OX40 agonist ivuxolimab in advanced cancers. Concerning the study at large: Ivuxolimab was an agonistic, fully human IgG2 monoclonal antibody directed against OX40 (CD134), a costimulatory receptor. Intravenous ivuxolimab was administered to patients every 2 weeks at six dose levels: 0.01, 0.1, 0.3, 1.5, 3 and 10 mg/kg. Among the 52 dose-escalation patients, 19 had hepatocellular carcinoma, 15 or so melanoma, 9 renal cell carcinoma and 9 head and neck cancer. In the dose-escalation cohort, 82.7% of patients were male, and the mean age was approximately 64 years, with a range of about 23 to 85. Patients were allowed to have had prior anti-PD-1, anti-PD-L1 or anti-CTLA-4 therapy, and approximately 40% of the dose-escalation patients had been treated with checkpoint inhibitors. Partial responses occurred in three dose-escalation patients, of whom one had hepatocellular carcinoma and two had cutaneous melanoma. The point of sequencing TCRbeta in the periphery was to test whether ivuxolimab changed TCR sequence diversity and drove clonal T-cell expansion. The paper describes the monotherapy dose-escalation part (N ≈ 50 patients) of the phase I trial of ivuxolimab.

General findings and caveats noted by the study authors: After ivuxolimab, more expanded clones were found on average in CD8+ T cells than in CD4+ T cells. At doses of 0.1 to 3.0 mg/kg, clonal expansion of both CD4+ and CD8+ blood T cells was observed from baseline to week 6. Which antigens the clonally expanded peripheral T cells were specific for was not determined. Low levels of normalized T-cell clonal expansion were also seen in some patients who did not respond. In partial responders in the 0.1-3.0 mg/kg groups, normalized peripheral clonal expansion was found to be among the lowest, especially among CD8+ T cells.

To sequence the TCRbeta CDR3 region, genomic DNA was isolated from the sorted cells. TCRbeta CDR3 regions were sequenced using the immunoSEQ Assay. Not all clones reach the TCRdb copy of this immuneACCESS table, which keeps in-frame sequences only. Checked studies attribute under half of the gap to unresolved V genes and leave the rest unexplained. In all, the sample holds 20,000 to 25,000 clones, and about 85% of those were seen once. The ten largest clones capture roughly 17% of the sample. The trial excluded patients who had a history of autoimmune disease or were on systemic immunosuppression. Peripheral blood for TCR sequencing was collected from all dose cohorts at baseline, on cycle 4 day 1, and on cycle 7 day 1. Samples were obtained from an open-label, multicenter, first-in-human phase I dose-escalation trial of ivuxolimab. Adults with locally advanced or metastatic melanoma, renal cell, hepatocellular, or head and neck squamous cell carcinoma were enrolled in the trial. Before TCR sequencing, CD4+ T cells and CD8+ T cells from peripheral blood were sorted into separate populations.

V lost 0 bases and J lost 6 bases, and the count of bases not matched to a germline gene is 11. The CDR3 runs 17 amino acids, cysteine and phenylalanine included. The only DNA kept is the CDR3, 51 bases in frame from the first base. On this clone itself: Its antigen target is currently unknown. The input lacks base qualities; no much larger clone sits a single base away.

The sample consisted of CD4+ or CD8+ T cells sorted from blood, taken in a trial of the OX40 agonist ivuxolimab. The chain links TRBV6-7 with TRBJ2-7; TRBD1 aligns with 10 central bases. TRBV6-7 is an ORF for which the function is uncertain. This clonotype was sampled from an adult with an advanced solid tumor such as melanoma, head and neck, liver or kidney cancer. The DNA sequence is given as TGTGCCAGCAGTTACTCGAAGGGACAGGGGTTTTCGGCCGAGCAGTACTTC. Translated, this is CASSYSKGQGFSAEQYF.